Listed below are T cell receptor beta chains from one sample, sequenced in a study of cytomegalovirus exposure and HLA in healthy donors. Data came from immunoSEQ multiplex PCR; TCRdb stores just in-frame clones and leaves some out. The data show approximately 200,000 clones, just under 75% seen once. The material sequenced was PBMCs. Receptors originate from a woman younger than 45 in good health and CMV-seropositive. Each CDR3 is given with its conserved first and last residue. A D gene is named only where the DNA matches it firmly. Where a row states a size, it is once, few, many or the class of an expanded clone; other rows omit it.

TRBD2 | once | TRBJ2-7 | TRBV15 | TGTGCCACCAGCAGAACTAGCGAGGCTTACGAGCAGTACTTC | CATSRTSEAYEQYF
TRBD1 | - | TRBJ2-2 | TRBV15 | TGTGCCACCATGACCGGGACAGCTAACACCGGGGAGCTGTTTTTT | CATMTGTANTGELFF
TRBD2 | many | TRBJ2-7 | TRBV6-1 | TGTGCCAGCAGGGGGGGTAGCGGGATCTCCTACGAGCAGTACTTC | CASRGGSGISYEQYF
TRBD2 | - | TRBJ2-1 | TRBV28 | TGTGCCAGCAGTGGGACTAGCGGGAGGTCACAGTACAATGAGCAGTTCTTC | CASSGTSGRSQYNEQFF
- | - | TRBJ1-2 | TRBV28 | TGTGCCAGCAACTTGGGGGGTTATGGCTACACCTTC | CASNLGGYGYTF
TRBD2 | once | TRBJ2-7 | TRBV29-1 | TGCAGCGTGGGGACTAGCAGATACGAGCAGTACTTC | CSVGTSRYEQYF
TRBD1 | - | TRBJ1-5 | TRBV19 | TGTGCCAGTAGTATAGATCCAACAGGGGGCAATCAGCCCCAGCATTTT | CASSIDPTGGNQPQHF
- | - | TRBJ1-2 | TRBV14 | TGTGCCAGCAGCCCAGGGGTTAGCTATGGCTACACCTTC | CASSPGVSYGYTF
TRBD1 | - | TRBJ2-1 | TRBV28 | TGTGCCAGCCGCCGACAGGGCCTAGGGCGCAATGAGCAGTTCTTC | CASRRQGLGRNEQFF
- | - | TRBJ1-2 | TRBV6-5 | TGTGCCAGCACGTCGGGATGGGGGCCCTATGGCTACACCTTC | CASTSGWGPYGYTF
- | - | TRBJ2-7 | TRBV5-1 | TGCGCCAGCAGCTTGCCAGGGTACGAGCAGTACTTC | CASSLPGYEQYF
- | few | TRBJ2-7 | TRBV6-1 | TGTGCCAGCAGTGAAGGGCAGGTGCCCTACGAGCAGTACTTC | CASSEGQVPYEQYF
- | - | TRBJ2-4 | TRBV6-5 | TGTGCCAGCAGCCCCGCTAGCGCATACATTCAGTACTTC | CASSPASAYIQYF
TRBD2 | - | TRBJ2-7 | TRBV6-4 | TGTGCCAGCAGTGCCCTAGCGGGAGCTGTGTACGAGCAGTACTTC | CASSALAGAVYEQYF
- | - | TRBJ2-7 | TRBV5-4 | TGTGCCAGCCGCGGCGGGCAGGGAAGGGACTACGAGCAGTACTTC | CASRGGQGRDYEQYF
- | few | TRBJ2-5 | TRBV19 | TGTGCCAGTAGTACGCACCAGCGGAAAGAGACCCAGTACTTC | CASSTHQRKETQYF
- | - | TRBJ2-3 | TRBV5-1 | TGCGCCAGCCACATTAGCGAGACCAGGGATACGCAGTATTTT | CASHISETRDTQYF
- | - | TRBJ2-1 | TRBV19 | TGTGCCAGTGGGGACTCCATTTACAATGAGCAGTTCTTC | CASGDSIYNEQFF
- | - | TRBJ1-2 | TRBV10-2 | TGCGCCAGCAGTGAGACAGCGCTGACAGACCGCTTC | CASSETALTDRF
TRBD1 | - | TRBJ1-1 | TRBV14 | TGTGCCAGCAGCAGGACAGGTTGGAACACTGAAGCTTTCTTT | CASSRTGWNTEAFF
TRBD2 | - | TRBJ2-7 | TRBV18 | TGTGCCAGCTCACCGGCCATAGCGGGAGGGCCCCACGAGCAGTACTTC | CASSPAIAGGPHEQYF
- | - | TRBJ1-2 | TRBV28 | TGTGCCAGCAGACTGGGCCTGAGTGGCTACACCTTC | CASRLGLSGYTF
TRBD1 | few | TRBJ1-1 | TRBV6-5 | TGTGCCAGCAGCCCAGGGGGATTGAACACTGAAGCTTTCTTT | CASSPGGLNTEAFF
- | - | TRBJ1-2 | TRBV4-1 | TGCGCCAGCAGCCAAGACGGTGGGGGGGCAAGGTATGGCTACACCTTC | CASSQDGGGARYGYTF
- | - | TRBJ2-7 | TRBV28 | TGTGCCAGCAGTTGGTCGGACACCGGCCCCTACGAGCAGTACTTC | CASSWSDTGPYEQYF
TRBD1 | - | TRBJ1-2 | TRBV18 | TGTGCCAGCTCAGGTCGGACAGGGCCAGGTGGCTACACCTTC | CASSGRTGPGGYTF
TRBD1 | - | TRBJ2-2 | TRBV7-9 | TGTGCCAGCACCCAGACAGGGGTTGAGAACACCGGGGAGCTGTTTTTT | CASTQTGVENTGELFF
TRBD1 | - | TRBJ1-2 | TRBV2 | TGTGCCAGCAGTGGGGACAGTCTCACCTATGGCTACACCTTC | CASSGDSLTYGYTF
- | - | TRBJ2-2 | TRBV27 | TGTGCCAGCAGCCAAGGGGGAACCGGGGAGCTGTTTTTT | CASSQGGTGELFF
TRBD2 | - | TRBJ2-1 | TRBV6-6 | TGTGCCAGCACCCATACCGGGGGGGGGATCAATGAGCAGTTCTTC | CASTHTGGGINEQFF
TRBD1 | - | TRBJ1-1 | TRBV19 | TGTGCCAGTAGGCCAGGGGGCACTGAAGCTTTCTTT | CASRPGGTEAFF
- | - | TRBJ2-7 | TRBV5-1 | TGCGCCAGCAGCTTGGGTGGCGGCTACGAGCAGTACTTC | CASSLGGGYEQYF
- | - | TRBJ1-2 | TRBV18 | TGTGCCAGCTCCATTAGACAGGACTATGGCTACACCTTC | CASSIRQDYGYTF
- | - | TRBJ2-2 | TRBV6-5 | TGTGCCAGCAGTTACGCCTCCGGGATCCTCACCGGGGAGCTGTTTTTT | CASSYASGILTGELFF
TRBD1 | - | TRBJ1-3 | TRBV4-1 | TGCGCCAGCAGCCAGGGGACAGGGGGAAACACCATATATTTT | CASSQGTGGNTIYF
- | few | TRBJ1-3 | TRBV4-1 | TGCGCCAGCAGCCAAGCCACAGGGTCTGGAAACACCATATATTTT | CASSQATGSGNTIYF
- | - | TRBJ2-1 | TRBV5-1 | TGCGCCAGCAGCGAAACCCGTCTTCAGAATGAGCAGTTCTTC | CASSETRLQNEQFF
- | - | TRBJ2-3 | TRBV9 | TGTGCCAGCACCGCGGGGAGTTTAAGAGATACGCAGTATTTT | CASTAGSLRDTQYF
- | - | TRBJ2-2 | TRBV11-2 | TGTGCCAGCAGCTTACCCCTGAACACCGGGGAGCTGTTTTTT | CASSLPLNTGELFF
TRBD1 | - | TRBJ1-6 | TRBV6-5 | TGTGCCAGCAGTTGGGGACAGGCCTATAGTCCCCTCCACTTT | CASSWGQAYSPLHF
- | - | TRBJ2-2 | TRBV13 | TGTGCCAGCAGCTTTGATTCGAGCGTCGGGGAGCTGTTTTTT | CASSFDSSVGELFF
- | - | TRBJ2-1 | TRBV4-1 | TGCGCCAGCAGCCAAGGCCTAGCGAGCAATGAGCAGTTCTTC | CASSQGLASNEQFF
TRBD2 | - | TRBJ2-3 | TRBV28 | TGTGCCAGCAGTCCTGGGACTAGCGAGGGGGATACGCAGTATTTT | CASSPGTSEGDTQYF
- | - | TRBJ1-5 | TRBV1 | TGCACCAGCAGCCACCCCAGGGGCAGCAATCAGCCCCAGCATTTT | CTSSHPRGSNQPQHF
- | - | TRBJ2-1 | TRBV19 | TGTGCCATCTCCGGGACTTCCTACAATGAGCAGTTCTTC | CAISGTSYNEQFF
- | - | TRBJ1-2 | TRBV6-1 | TGTGCCAGCAGTGAAGCGCTGGTGGCGGGGGGAGGCTACACCTTC | CASSEALVAGGGYTF